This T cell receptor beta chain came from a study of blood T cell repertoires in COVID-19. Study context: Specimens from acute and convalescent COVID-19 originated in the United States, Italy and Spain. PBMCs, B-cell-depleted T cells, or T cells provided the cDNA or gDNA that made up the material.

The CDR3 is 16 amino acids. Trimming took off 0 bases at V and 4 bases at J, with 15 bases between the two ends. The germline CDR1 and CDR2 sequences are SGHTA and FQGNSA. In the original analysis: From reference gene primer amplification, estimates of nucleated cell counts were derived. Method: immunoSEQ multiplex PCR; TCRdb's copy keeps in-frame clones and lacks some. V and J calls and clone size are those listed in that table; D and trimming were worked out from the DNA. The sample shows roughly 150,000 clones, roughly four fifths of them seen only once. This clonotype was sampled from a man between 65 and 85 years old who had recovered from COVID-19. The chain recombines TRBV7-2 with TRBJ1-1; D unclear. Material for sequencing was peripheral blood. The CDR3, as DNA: TGTGCCAGCAGCTTAGCAAGACCGGGAACTCCCACTGAAGCTTTCTTT. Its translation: CASSLARPGTPTEAFF. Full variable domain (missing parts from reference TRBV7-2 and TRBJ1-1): GAGVSQSPSNKVTEKGKDVELRCDPISGHTALYWYRQSLGQGLEFLIYFQGNSAPDKSGLPSDRFSAERTGGSVSTLTIQRTQQEDSAVYLCASSLARPGTPTEAFFGQGTRLTVV.